This TCR beta chain was retrieved from a study of cytomegalovirus exposure and HLA in healthy donors. Study-wide context: Findings of an earlier analysis included 117 million unique TCR beta sequences from around 180 million T cells. Broader study findings: Association with HLA alleles at 0.05 false discovery rate was found for 15,000 to 20,000 TCR beta sequences in a later analysis. By a later analysis, the bulk of CMV-associated TCR beta chains appeared HLA-restricted.

Comment on this clone: Its specificity is not known.

The CDR3 runs 14 residues. With V trimmed by 5 bases and J by 5 bases, 7 bases remained unmatched. Germline assignment: CDR1 MNHEY and CDR2 SMNVEV (reference sequence). Primers: 60 Vbeta forward and 13 Jbeta reverse. Assay used: immunoSEQ multiplex PCR; TCRdb lists only in-frame clones, some missing. The table shows about 160,000 clones, with almost 80% occurring only once. The V gene is TRBV27, the J gene TRBJ1-2, with 8 bases fitting TRBD1. This TCR derives from a woman aged 50 to 60 in good health and CMV-seropositive. The sequenced sample consisted of PBMCs. The CDR3 reads CASSPARTGYGYTF. The CDR3 DNA is TGTGCCAGCAGTCCGGCTCGGACAGGGTATGGCTACACCTTC.